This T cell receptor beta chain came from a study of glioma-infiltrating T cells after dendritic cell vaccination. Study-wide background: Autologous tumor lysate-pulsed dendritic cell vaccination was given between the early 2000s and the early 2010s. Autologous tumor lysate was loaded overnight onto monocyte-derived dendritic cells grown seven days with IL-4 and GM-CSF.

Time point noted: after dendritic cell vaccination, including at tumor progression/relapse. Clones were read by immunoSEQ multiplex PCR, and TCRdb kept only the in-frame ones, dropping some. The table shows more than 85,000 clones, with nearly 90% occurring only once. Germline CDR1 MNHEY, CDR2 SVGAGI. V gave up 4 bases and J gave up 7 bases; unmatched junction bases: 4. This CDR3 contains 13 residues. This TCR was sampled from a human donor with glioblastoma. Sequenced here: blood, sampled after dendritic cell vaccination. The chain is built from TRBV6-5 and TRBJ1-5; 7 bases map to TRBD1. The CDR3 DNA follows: TGTGCCAGCAGTTCCGACAGGGACCAGCCCCAGCATTTT. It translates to CASSSDRDQPQHF.